Listed here are 25 T cell receptor beta chains from one sample, sequenced in a study of cytomegalovirus exposure and HLA in healthy donors. The primer mix had 60 Vbeta and 13 Jbeta primers. The protocol was immunoSEQ multiplex PCR, while the TCRdb copy is restricted to in-frame clones and leaves out a portion. The sample carries 85,000 to 120,000 clones, 71% recorded once. Source material: PBMCs. These receptors were collected from a female donor in good health and CMV-seronegative.

This clone has a handful of counts. The rearrangement joins TRBV11-1 to TRBJ2-7, with 7 bases identical to TRBD2. CDR1 SGHAT and CDR2 FQDESV come from the germline V gene (reference sequence). The CDR3 has 16 amino acids. J lost 6 bases, V lost 5 bases, and 16 bases had no gene match. CDR3 coding DNA: TGTGCCAGCAGCAAGATTTACAGGTTAGCGGGCGGCGAGCAGTACTTC. It specifies CASSKIYRLAGGEQYF.

The chain joins TRBV5-1 to TRBJ2-1, with 14 bases that match TRBD2. J gave up 7 bases and V 5 bases, and 5 bases lay outside the gene matches. The CDR3 loop spans 15 amino acids. Per the germline V gene, CDR1 is SGHRS and CDR2 is YFSETQ. As DNA, the CDR3 is TGCGCCAGCAGTGATGGGACTAGCGGGAGAAATGAGCAGTTCTTC. Protein sequence: CASSDGTSGRNEQFF.

V gene TRBV19 combines with J gene TRBJ1-2; TRBD1 agrees at 9 bases. Losses at the gene ends were 7 bases for V and 8 bases for J; bases not matched to a gene: 8. There are 13 residues in the CDR3. Germline V CDR1 and CDR2: LNHDA, SQIVND (reference sequence). CDR3 region: CASMNRGRLGYTF. CDR3 nucleotide sequence: TGTGCCAGTATGAACAGGGGGCGATTAGGCTACACCTTC.

The chain combines TRBV10-3 with TRBJ2-5; TRBD2 agrees at 7 bases. Germline V gene lookup returns CDR1 ENHRY and CDR2 SYGVKD. The CDR3 has 13 amino acids. The J segment lost 3 bases and the V segment lost 4 bases, leaving 2 bases of the junction unmatched. In DNA, the CDR3 is TGTGCCATCAGTGCGGGAGGAGAAGAGACCCAGTACTTC. It yields the protein CAISAGGEETQYF.

This clone was picked up a small number of times. This sequence joins TRBV27 and TRBJ2-7, with 9 bases aligning to TRBD2. This CDR3 has 15 amino acids. The junction had 5 bases not matched to a gene; V was cut back by 2 bases and J by 3 bases. CDR1 is MNHEY and CDR2 is SMNVEV in the germline V gene (reference sequence). The CDR3 bases are TGTGCCAGCAGTTTAAGCGGGAGGACGCTCTACGAGCAGTACTTC. Translation gives CASSLSGRTLYEQYF.

This clone turned up a few times. The chain carries TRBV30 and TRBJ2-7; TRBD1 matches at 7 bases. Losses at the gene ends were 3 bases for V and 6 bases for J; bases not matched to a gene: 14. Germline loops: CDR1 GTSNPN, CDR2 SVGIG (reference sequence). The CDR3 runs 15 residues. CDR3 sequence: CAWSPGTVRVGEQYF. Written as DNA, the CDR3 is TGTGCCTGGAGCCCCGGGACAGTCCGAGTAGGCGAGCAGTACTTC. Full variable domain (outside the CDR3, taken from reference TRBV30 and TRBJ2-7): SQTIHQWPATLVQPVGSPLSLECTVEGTSNPNLYWYRQAAGRGLQLLFYSVGIGQISSEVPQNLSASRPQDRQFILSSKKLLLSDSGFYLCAWSPGTVRVGEQYFGPGTRLTVT.

The chain uses TRBV5-4 and TRBJ2-3; D uncertain. Germline V gene data show CDR1 as SGHNT and CDR2 as YYREEE (reference sequence). The CDR3 extends over 12 amino acids. V was shortened by 2 bases and J by 5 bases, with 6 bases between the two germline ends. CDR3 loop: CASSFSGDTQYF. The CDR3 coding sequence is TGTGCCAGCAGCTTTTCGGGAGATACGCAGTATTTT.

This chain uses TRBV28 with TRBJ1-2; D perhaps matches TRBD1 (5 bases). V was trimmed by 4 bases and J by 4 bases, leaving 13 bases between them. Germline CDR1 reads MDHEN; CDR2 reads SYDVKM. The CDR3 extends over 14 amino acids. Written as DNA, the CDR3 is TGTGCCAGCAGTTCTACCAGGGTCCCCTATGGCTACACCTTC. Translating gives CASSSTRVPYGYTF.

A few counts support this clone. The V call is TRBV18, the J call TRBJ1-1; D possibly corresponds to TRBD1 (5 bases). This CDR3 contains 14 residues. The V end lost 3 bases, the J end lost 3 bases, and 11 bases lay between the germline ends. Looked up from germline, CDR1 is KGHSH and CDR2 is LQKENI. CDR3 sequence (DNA): TGTGCCAGCTCACCTGGGGGAGGGGACACTGAAGCTTTCTTT. Amino acids: CASSPGGGDTEAFF.

This clone has only one observation. The CDR3, as DNA: TGTGCCACCAGCTGGAATAGCGGAAACTACAATGAGCAGTTCTTC. Translated, it gives CATSWNSGNYNEQFF. The chain employs TRBV15 and TRBJ2-1; tentatively, D is TRBD2 (6 bases). The CDR3 is 15 amino acids. In germline, CDR1 is LNHNV, CDR2 YYDKDF (reference sequence). Trimming stripped 5 bases from V and 3 bases from J, with 14 bases between.

This chain connects TRBV18 to TRBJ2-3, with D perhaps matching TRBD1 (5 bases). Trimming pared 1 base from V and 4 bases from J, leaving 6 bases between. In germline, CDR1 is KGHSH, CDR2 LQKENI. The CDR3 totals 13 residues. CDR3 residues: CASSPLGADTQYF. The CDR3 coding sequence is TGTGCCAGCTCACCACTAGGGGCAGATACGCAGTATTTT.

V usage is TRBV6-6 and J usage is TRBJ1-1, with D uncertain. V lost 6 bases and J lost 4, with 9 bases in between. Germline assignment: CDR1 MNHNY and CDR2 SVGAGI (reference sequence). This CDR3 has 12 residues. As DNA, the CDR3 is TGTGCCAGCAGCGCAGTGGCCACTGAAGCTTTCTTT. Its protein product is CASSAVATEAFF.

The gene calls are TRBV5-4 and TRBJ2-1, with a tentative D call TRBD2 (5 bases). Trimming cost V 9 bases and J 8 bases, with 21 bases left between them. This CDR3 is 14 amino acids long. CDR1 SGHNT and CDR2 YYREEE come from the germline V gene (reference sequence). For the CDR3, the DNA is TGTGCCACCCTGGGGTTGGGAGCCGGGGATGAGCAGTTCTTC. Its translation: CATLGLGAGDEQFF.

The rearrangement uses TRBV9 and TRBJ2-7, with 11 bases that match TRBD2. The germline gives CDR1 SGDLS, CDR2 YYNGEE. The CDR3 loop spans 15 amino acids. J lost 8 bases, V lost 4 bases, and 11 bases had no gene match. The CDR3 reads CASSLYGTSGDKQYF. CDR3 DNA sequence: TGTGCCAGCAGCCTCTACGGGACTAGCGGAGACAAGCAGTACTTC.

The V gene is TRBV15, the J gene TRBJ1-1; D is perhaps TRBD1 (5 bases). V lost 2 bases and J lost 8, with 18 bases in between. Per germline, CDR1 LNHNV and CDR2 YYDKDF (reference sequence). The CDR3 has 15 residues. This CDR3 is CATSRTGGGAGEAFF. CDR3 DNA sequence: TGTGCCACCAGCAGAACGGGGGGAGGGGCGGGAGAAGCTTTCTTT.

The chain joins TRBV19 to TRBJ1-5, with 7 bases lining up with TRBD1. The V segment lost 6 bases and the J segment 0 bases; nucleotides outside the gene matches: 8. CDR1 and CDR2 (germline): LNHDA, SQIVND (reference sequence). The CDR3 spans 16 residues. Here the CDR3 DNA reads TGTGCCAGTAGCGCTTCGACAGGGAATAGCAATCAGCCCCAGCATTTT. Translated, it gives CASSASTGNSNQPQHF.

This clone was recorded only once. The chain couples TRBV6-5 to TRBJ2-1; 12 positions agree with TRBD2. This CDR3 is built from 14 residues. Germline lookup yields CDR1 MNHEY and CDR2 SVGAGI. V shed 11 bases, J shed 8 bases, and the junction held 10 bases outside the gene matches. CDR3 sequence reads: CASGRTSGVHEQFF. CDR3 nucleotide sequence: TGTGCCTCAGGCCGGACTAGCGGGGTCCATGAGCAGTTCTTC.

This clone was detected only a few times. Other DNA sequences in the sample encode the same CDR3. The DNA of the CDR3 is TGTGCCAGCAGCGTAGACAACTCTGGAAACACCATATATTTT. It encodes CASSVDNSGNTIYF. The chain uses TRBV9 and TRBJ1-3; D gene ambiguous. The germline V gene has CDR1 SGDLS and CDR2 YYNGEE. Trimming stripped 0 bases from V and 0 bases from J, with 4 bases between. The CDR3 length is 14 residues.

The chain is built from TRBV28 and TRBJ2-7; D perhaps matches TRBD1 (6 bases). This CDR3 comprises 15 residues. The germline gives CDR1 MDHEN, CDR2 SYDVKM. The ends were cut back, 4 bases at V and 10 bases at J, with 23 bases in the middle. The CDR3 nucleotides are TGTGCCAGCAGTTGGTTCCGGGACACCACTACGAGCCAGTACTTC. This codes for CASSWFRDTTTSQYF.

This chain uses TRBV25-1 with TRBJ2-5; D is ambiguous. The end of the DNA is better explained by TRBJ2-7, so the J call may be wrong. CDR3 length: 14 residues. CDR1 and CDR2 (germline): MGHDK, SYGVNS. The CDR3 coding sequence is TGTGCCAGCAGTGAATGGGTGGCCACAGACGAGCAGTACTTC. Protein product: CASSEWVATDEQYF.

V is TRBV27 and J is TRBJ1-5; D remains unclear. V dropped 0 bases and J dropped 10 bases, with 16 bases sitting between them. CDR3 size: 15 residues. The germline CDR1 and CDR2 sequences are MNHEY and SMNVEV (reference sequence). CDR3 coding DNA: TGTGCCAGCAGTTTATCAGCGGACGGATTGTATCCCCAGCATTTT. Its protein product is CASSLSADGLYPQHF.

V usage is TRBV27 and J usage is TRBJ1-2; D not resolved. Germline CDR1 and CDR2: MNHEY and SMNVEV (reference sequence). The CDR3 sequence is 11 residues long. Between the trimmed V and J ends, which lost 6 bases and 10 bases, there was a span of 12 bases. The CDR3 coding sequence is TGTGCCAGCAGATCCTACCTTTCCTACACCTTC. This encodes CASRSYLSYTF.

The chain has TRBV11-3 and TRBJ2-3, with TRBD2 identical over 8 bases. From germline, CDR1 is SGHNT and CDR2 YENEEA. This CDR3 is built from 14 residues. Trimming cost V 5 bases and J 2 bases; bases outside gene matches: 3. The CDR3 nucleotides read TGTGCCAGCAGCCCTAGCGGGTCCACAGATACGCAGTATTTT. The encoded protein is CASSPSGSTDTQYF.

The chain links TRBV21-1 to TRBJ1-1; TRBD1, the table's D call, lacks a check against the DNA. TRBV21-1 is a recognized pseudogene. The CDR3 spans 14 residues. CDR3 amino acids: CASSPTGHPAEAFF. CDR3 nucleotide sequence: TGTGCCAGCAGCCCGACAGGCCATCCTGCTGAAGCTTTCTTT.

This clone showed up just a few times. The chain joins TRBV30 to TRBJ2-1; D call uncertain. This CDR3 comprises 14 residues. CDR1 and CDR2 (germline): GTSNPN, SVGIG (reference sequence). V lost 0 bases and J 7 bases, leaving 13 bases between the germline ends. The CDR3 loop is CAWSVLRSRNEQFF. CDR3 bases: TGTGCCTGGAGTGTACTAAGGAGTCGGAATGAGCAGTTCTTC.